This TCR beta chain was profiled in a study of neurological immune-mediated disorders. TCRdb used MiXCR to reprocess the 5' RACE reads, holding one entry per CDR3 protein. Among under 45,000 distinct CDR3 sequences listed, around 2.5% were seen once. Per the germline V gene, CDR1 is LGHDT and CDR2 is YNNKEL (reference sequence). This CDR3 region has 12 residues. V was cut by 5 bases and J by 8 bases, with 10 bases left in between. In its sample, this clonotype was seen many times. Material: PBMCs. The clonotype was recovered from a man in his fifties with multiple sclerosis. V usage is TRBV3-1 and J usage is TRBJ2-1, with D perhaps TRBD1 (6 bases). The CDR3 DNA reads TGTGCCAGCAGCACCTGGACAGATGAGCAGTTCTTC. This sequence encodes CASSTWTDEQFF.